The next 25 T cell receptor beta chains were all read from a single sample in a study of cytomegalovirus exposure and HLA in healthy donors. The PCR had 60 Vbeta and 13 Jbeta primers. The assay was immunoSEQ multiplex PCR, and TCRdb's table has in-frame clones only and misses some. The data contain under 200,000 clones, approximately 81% of them seen just once; the ten biggest clones take up around 1.3%. Sequenced material: PBMCs. These receptors were collected from a middle-aged man in good health and CMV-seropositive.

The chain uses TRBV2 and TRBJ1-1, with unresolved D. V was cut by 3 bases and J by 1 base, with 6 bases left in between. The germline CDR1 and CDR2 sequences are SNHLY and FYNNEI. CDR3 size: 13 residues. DNA for the CDR3: TGTGCCAGCAGTGACGAGGGGAACACTGAAGCTTTCTTT. Protein: CASSDEGNTEAFF.

The V call is TRBV27, the J call TRBJ2-3, with 10 bases lining up with TRBD2. The V gene's germline CDR1 is MNHEY and CDR2 SMNVEV (reference sequence). The CDR3 covers 16 residues. The V gene end was trimmed by 5 bases and the J gene end by 7 bases; junction bases not matched to a gene: 12. CDR3 nucleotide sequence: TGTGCCAGCAGTCCCCCCCCTAGCGGGAGTATGCATACGCAGTATTTT. It is translated as CASSPPPSGSMHTQYF.

Notes on this clone: This CDR3 is also generated by other DNA sequences in the sample. This chain joins TRBV5-1 and TRBJ1-1, with a weak D call TRBD1 (6 bases). Trimming removed 1 base at V and 2 bases at J, with 9 bases between. The CDR3 has 14 amino acids. Germline CDR1 and CDR2: SGHRS and YFSETQ. The CDR3 sequence: CASSLRGGNTEAFF. The CDR3 DNA is TGCGCCAGCAGCTTGAGGGGGGGAAACACTGAAGCTTTCTTT.

This clone was seen only a few times. The chain employs TRBV6-1 and TRBJ1-1; no clear D gene. CDR3 length equals 14 residues. Per the germline V gene, CDR1 is MNHNS and CDR2 is SASEGT. V dropped 5 bases and J dropped 6 bases, with 16 bases sitting between them. CDR3 amino acids: CASSWGGSLAEAFF. The CDR3 coding sequence is TGTGCCAGCAGTTGGGGAGGGAGTCTCGCTGAAGCTTTCTTT.

The rearrangement joins TRBV6-4 to TRBJ2-1; TRBD2 matches 7 bases. Germline V gene lookup returns CDR1 MRHNA and CDR2 SNTAGT. With V trimmed by 5 bases and J by 3 bases, 4 bases remained unmatched. The CDR3 is 14 amino acids. CDR3 sequence reads: CASSSGDLYNEQFF. For the CDR3, the DNA is TGTGCCAGCAGTAGCGGGGACCTCTACAATGAGCAGTTCTTC.

This sequence joins TRBV2 and TRBJ1-5; TRBD1 agrees at 8 bases. V shed 6 bases, J shed 7 bases, and the junction held 11 bases outside the gene matches. Germline-derived CDR1 and CDR2 are SNHLY and FYNNEI. The length of the CDR3 is 15 residues. The CDR3 DNA is TGTGCCAGCAGCCTATGGGCAGGGGGCGAGCAGCCCCAGCATTTT. It encodes CASSLWAGGEQPQHF.

This clone appeared a few times. The chain uses TRBV11-3 and TRBJ2-3; the match to TRBD2 covers 7 bases. Unmatched junction bases numbered 7, after V lost 5 bases and J lost 5 bases. The CDR3 consists of 14 residues. Looked up from germline, CDR1 is SGHNT and CDR2 is YENEEA. The CDR3 coding sequence is TGTGCCAGCAGCCCCAGCGGGGCAGGAGATACGCAGTATTTT. Protein product: CASSPSGAGDTQYF.

The chain carries TRBV9 and TRBJ1-1, with a tentative D call TRBD1 (5 bases). The CDR3 has 13 amino acids. Germline loops: CDR1 SGDLS, CDR2 YYNGEE. V dropped 2 bases and J dropped 5 bases, with 10 bases sitting between them. CDR3 nucleotide sequence: TGTGCCAGCAGCGTTCAGGGTCAAACTGAAGCTTTCTTT. Translated: CASSVQGQTEAFF.

The chain couples TRBV29-1 to TRBJ1-1; 7 positions match TRBD1. Germline-derived CDR1 and CDR2 are SQVTM and ANQGSEA. V lost 7 bases, J lost 3 bases, and 11 bases stayed unmatched. The CDR3 spans 14 residues. CDR3 loop: CSASYRDRYTEAFF. Here the CDR3 DNA reads TGCAGCGCATCTTACCGGGACAGATACACTGAAGCTTTCTTT.

This clone has more than one count but fewer than ten. The V call is TRBV11-2, the J call TRBJ1-2, with D maybe TRBD1 (5 bases). This CDR3 contains 13 residues. V dropped 5 bases and J dropped 4 bases, with 11 bases sitting between them. Germline CDR1 is SGHAT and CDR2 is FQNNGV. CDR3 DNA sequence: TGTGCCAGCAGCCTACAGGAGTCCTATGGCTACACCTTC. This sequence encodes CASSLQESYGYTF.

The chain combines TRBV7-9 with TRBJ2-1; 12 nucleotides line up with TRBD2. With 5 bases clipped from V and 5 bases from J, the junction kept 7 bases outside the gene matches. The CDR3 contains 16 residues. Germline CDR1 SEHNR, CDR2 FQNEAQ (reference sequence). CDR3 sequence reads: CASSPTGLAGNNEQFF. CDR3 DNA: TGTGCCAGCAGCCCGACCGGACTAGCGGGGAACAATGAGCAGTTCTTC.

The chain employs TRBV28 and TRBJ1-2; 7 bases match TRBD1. The junction had 6 bases not matched to a gene; V was cut back by 3 bases and J by 8 bases. The CDR3 has 13 residues. The germline CDR1 and CDR2 sequences are MDHEN and SYDVKM. CDR3 region: CASSFSQGGGYTF. The CDR3 nucleotides read TGTGCCAGCAGTTTTAGCCAGGGGGGCGGCTACACCTTC.

J is TRBJ2-1 and V is TRBV6-4, with 8 bases identical to TRBD2. Germline CDR1 is MRHNA and CDR2 is SNTAGT. V shed 4 bases, J shed 0 bases, and the junction held 5 bases outside the gene matches. The CDR3 is made up of 16 amino acids. The CDR3 region has the DNA TGTGCCAGCAGTGGCCGCGGGAGGAGCTCCTACAATGAGCAGTTCTTC. It encodes CASSGRGRSSYNEQFF.

Only one count was recorded for this clone. The chain links TRBV6-6 to TRBJ2-3; 9 nucleotides match TRBD2. The CDR3 runs 16 residues. Germline-derived CDR1 and CDR2 are MNHNY and SVGAGI (reference sequence). Losses at the gene ends were 8 bases for V and 5 bases for J; bases not matched to a gene: 14. CDR3 nucleotides: TGTGCCAGCGCGCCCTTGGGAGCGGGGGGCCGAGATACGCAGTATTTT. It is translated as CASAPLGAGGRDTQYF.

This clone was detected only once. Here the CDR3 DNA reads TGCAGCGTTGTTCGGGGACTCTCCTACAATGAGCAGTTCTTC. Encoded protein: CSVVRGLSYNEQFF. The V call is TRBV29-1, the J call TRBJ2-1; possibly TRBD2 for D (6 bases). This CDR3 is 14 amino acids long. Trimming shortened V by 4 bases and J by 0 bases, and 10 bases separated the two germline ends. The germline gives CDR1 SQVTM, CDR2 ANQGSEA.

The gene calls are TRBV28 and TRBJ1-1; tentative D call: TRBD1 (5 bases). The CDR3 consists of 14 residues. CDR1 MDHEN and CDR2 SYDVKM come from the germline V gene. V was shortened by 6 bases and J by 4 bases, with 15 bases between the two germline ends. The DNA for the CDR3 is TGTGCCAGCAGGGCGGGGACGTGGGTCACTGAAGCTTTCTTT. Its translation: CASRAGTWVTEAFF.

This clone was seen once. The rearrangement links TRBV6-5 to TRBJ1-1; no clear D gene. The CDR3 runs 14 residues. Germline-derived CDR1 and CDR2 are MNHEY and SVGAGI. Trimming stripped 0 bases from V and 4 bases from J, with 9 bases between. CDR3: CASSYSRRATEAFF. CDR3 bases: TGTGCCAGCAGTTACTCGAGGAGGGCCACTGAAGCTTTCTTT.

The chain couples TRBV27 to TRBJ2-2, with 11 bases identical to TRBD1. V was clipped by 8 bases and J by 5 bases; unmatched bases: 7. Germline CDR1 and CDR2: MNHEY and SMNVEV (reference sequence). CDR3 length equals 15 residues. The CDR3, as DNA: TGTGCCAGCGGCCCCGGGACAGGGGGGACCGGGGAGCTGTTTTTT. Its translation is CASGPGTGGTGELFF.

This clone was picked up a small number of times. The chain combines TRBV15 with TRBJ1-2; no reliable D call. Per germline, CDR1 LNHNV and CDR2 YYDKDF (reference sequence). V lost 5 bases and J 2 bases, leaving 12 bases between the germline ends. The CDR3 runs 14 residues. This CDR3 reads CATSPGSRNYGYTF. CDR3 nucleotide sequence: TGTGCCACCAGCCCAGGAAGCAGAAACTATGGCTACACCTTC.

The chain employs TRBV28 and TRBJ1-2; 8 bases agree with TRBD1. V trimming: 6 bases; J trimming: 10 bases; junction bases outside the gene matches: 7. Germline assignment: CDR1 MDHEN and CDR2 SYDVKM. This CDR3 is built from 12 residues. CDR3 protein: CASRIRQGNYTF. CDR3 sequence (DNA): TGTGCCAGCAGGATAAGACAGGGGAACTACACCTTC.

The gene calls are TRBV2 and TRBJ1-5, with D unresolved. This CDR3 spans 12 amino acids. V was pared by 2 bases and J by 7 bases, with 6 bases between. The germline CDR1 and CDR2 sequences are SNHLY and FYNNEI. The CDR3 region has the DNA TGTGCCAGCAGTGAATACATCCAGCCCCAGCATTTT. It encodes CASSEYIQPQHF.

V usage is TRBV28 and J usage is TRBJ1-5; unclear D gene. This CDR3 has 15 amino acids. Trimming stripped 6 bases from V and 2 bases from J, with 14 bases between. Germline assignment: CDR1 MDHEN and CDR2 SYDVKM. The CDR3 here is CASRETFQGNQPQHF. DNA for the CDR3: TGTGCCAGCAGGGAGACCTTTCAAGGCAATCAGCCCCAGCATTTT.

This chain links TRBV10-3 with TRBJ2-3, with 8 bases aligning to TRBD1. From germline, CDR1 is ENHRY and CDR2 SYGVKD. V was clipped by 4 bases and J by 4 bases; unmatched bases: 10. The CDR3 contains 16 residues. This CDR3 is CAISVTGQGNADTQYF. Written as DNA, the CDR3 is TGTGCCATCAGTGTAACTGGACAGGGCAACGCAGATACGCAGTATTTT.

The rearrangement uses TRBV30 and TRBJ1-4; possible D gene TRBD1, 6 bases. This CDR3 has 15 amino acids. Germline lookup yields CDR1 GTSNPN and CDR2 SVGIG (reference sequence). Between the trimmed V and J ends, which lost 0 bases and 3 bases, there was a span of 11 bases. Here the CDR3 DNA reads TGTGCCTGGAGTGTACCGGGGGGCGCTAATGAAAAACTGTTTTTT. This translates into CAWSVPGGANEKLFF. Drawing the rest from reference TRBV30 and TRBJ1-4, the complete variable domain is SQTIHQWPATLVQPVGSPLSLECTVEGTSNPNLYWYRQAAGRGLQLLFYSVGIGQISSEVPQNLSASRPQDRQFILSSKKLLLSDSGFYLCAWSVPGGANEKLFFGSGTQLSVL.

The rearrangement links TRBV28 to TRBJ2-1, with D possibly TRBD2 on 5 matching bases. The germline V gene has CDR1 MDHEN and CDR2 SYDVKM. The CDR3 extends over 13 amino acids. Trimming took off 5 bases at V and 12 bases at J, with 17 bases between the two ends. The CDR3 protein is CASSTPTREGQFF. DNA of the CDR3: TGTGCCAGCAGTACACCGACGAGGGAAGGGCAGTTCTTC. The entire variable domain, with the rest obtained from reference TRBV28 and TRBJ2-1, is as follows: DVKVTQSSRYLVKRTGEKVFLECVQDMDHENMFWYRQDPGLGLRLIYFSYDVKMKEKGDIPEGYSVSREKKERFSLILESASTNQTSMYLCASSTPTREGQFFGPGTRLTVL.